What follows is one TCR beta chain and its context. Its matching antigen is unknown. This could be a read error, since a much larger clone is one nucleotide away. This specimen comes from a study of T cells in Graves' hyperthyroidism and ophthalmopathy. Whole-study findings and limits: Model output signaled ophthalmopathy a median approximately 6.2 months ahead of onset.

This CDR3 spans 13 amino acids. Trimming stripped 1 base from V and 4 bases from J, with 5 bases between. The V gene's germline CDR1 is SGHTA and CDR2 FQGTGA. Patients affected by ophthalmopathy presented a Clinical Activity Score of at least 3, a NOSPECS grade of at least 4, and disease duration below 3 months. Exclusion followed for patients with uncontrolled infection, other autoimmune disease, pregnancy or lactation. Amplification of TCR beta CDR3 regions used RNA as the template. Primed by the HTBI set, a first-round RT-PCR was run on the TCR CDR3. TCRdb analysed the multiplex PCR reads with MiXCR anew, one entry per CDR3 protein. Seen here are 300,000 to 400,000 distinct CDR3 sequences, roughly 15% observed once, and the top ten hold around 19%.

Sequenced input: blood. The TCR sequence derives from a woman in her 30s with Graves' ophthalmopathy. The V call is TRBV7-3, the J call TRBJ1-3; D is undetermined. CDR3 bases: TGTGCCAGCAGCTTAAATCCGGGAAACACCATATATTTT. Translation: CASSLNPGNTIYF.